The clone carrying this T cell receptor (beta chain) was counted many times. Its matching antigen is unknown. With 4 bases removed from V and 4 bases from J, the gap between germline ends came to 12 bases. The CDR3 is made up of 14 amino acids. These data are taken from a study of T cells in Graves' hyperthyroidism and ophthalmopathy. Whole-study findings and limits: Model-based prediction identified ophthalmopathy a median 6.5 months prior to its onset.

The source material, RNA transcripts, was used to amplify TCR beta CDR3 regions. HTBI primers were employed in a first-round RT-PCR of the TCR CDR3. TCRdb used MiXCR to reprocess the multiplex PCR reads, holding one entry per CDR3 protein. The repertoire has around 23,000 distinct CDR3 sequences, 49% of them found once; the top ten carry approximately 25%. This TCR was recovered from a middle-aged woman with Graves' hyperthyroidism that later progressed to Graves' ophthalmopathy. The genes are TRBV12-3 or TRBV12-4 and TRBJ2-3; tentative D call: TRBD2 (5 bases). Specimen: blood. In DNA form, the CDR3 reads TGTGCCAGCAGTTACGGCTACGGGGCAGATACGCAGTATTTT. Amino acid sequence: CASSYGYGADTQYF.